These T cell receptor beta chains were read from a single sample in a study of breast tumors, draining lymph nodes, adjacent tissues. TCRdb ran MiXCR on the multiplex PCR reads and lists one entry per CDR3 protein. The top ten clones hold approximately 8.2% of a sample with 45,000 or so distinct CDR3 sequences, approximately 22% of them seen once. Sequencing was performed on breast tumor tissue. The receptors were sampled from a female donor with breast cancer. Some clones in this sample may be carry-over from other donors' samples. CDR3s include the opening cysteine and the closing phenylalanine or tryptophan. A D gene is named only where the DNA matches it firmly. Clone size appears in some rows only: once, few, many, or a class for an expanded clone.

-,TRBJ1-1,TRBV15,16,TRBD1,TGTGCCACCAGCAGGGGCCGAGGGGCGCAGGGGGTTGAAGCTTTCTTT,CATSRGRGAQGVEAFF
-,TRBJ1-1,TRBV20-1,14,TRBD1,TGCAGTGCGACCCATGACAGGGGGCCTTTTGAAGCTTTCTTT,CSATHDRGPFEAFF
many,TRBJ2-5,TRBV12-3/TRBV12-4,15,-,TGTGCCAGCAAAAGGGCGGGTACCATTCAAGAGACCCAGTACTTC,CASKRAGTIQETQYF
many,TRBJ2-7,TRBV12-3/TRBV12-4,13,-,TGTGCCAGCAGTTTATCCACAACCTACGAGCAGTACTTC,CASSLSTTYEQYF
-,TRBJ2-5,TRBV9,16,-,TGTGCCAGCAGCGTAGAGTTGGGGGCAACGGGAGAGACCCAGTACTTC,CASSVELGATGETQYF
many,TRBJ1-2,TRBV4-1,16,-,TGCGCCAGCAGCCAGGGGGGACTCCTAGCCCGCTATGGCTACACCTTC,CASSQGGLLARYGYTF
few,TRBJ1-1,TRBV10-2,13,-,TGCGCCAGCAGTGAGTCCCTGAACACTGAAGCTTTCTTT,CASSESLNTEAFF
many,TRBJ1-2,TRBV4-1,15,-,TGCGCCAGCAGCCAAGATGTTACCGGTGACTATGGCTACACCTTC,CASSQDVTGDYGYTF
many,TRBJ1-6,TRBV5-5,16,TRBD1,TGTGCCAGCAGCTTACAGGGGAGCTCCTATAATTCACCCCTCCACTTT,CASSLQGSSYNSPLHF
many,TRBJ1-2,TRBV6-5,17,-,TGTGCCAGCAGTTACGGGGCCACCGGCAGGGAAAACTATGGCTACACCTTC,CASSYGATGRENYGYTF
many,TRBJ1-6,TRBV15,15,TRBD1,TGTGCCACCAGCTTTGAACAGGGGGCTAATTCACCCCTCCACTTT,CATSFEQGANSPLHF
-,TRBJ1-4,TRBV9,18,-,TGTGCCAGCAGCGTAGCTAGGGACCGGGGGGTCCAGGATGAAAAACTGTTTTTT,CASSVARDRGVQDEKLFF
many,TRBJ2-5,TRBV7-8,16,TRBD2,TGTGCCAGCAGCCAAAATAGCGGGGGGGCGGAGGAGACCCAGTACTTC,CASSQNSGGAEETQYF
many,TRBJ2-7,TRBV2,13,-,TGTGCCAGCAGTTCCACCCCAAACTACGAGCAGTACTTC,CASSSTPNYEQYF
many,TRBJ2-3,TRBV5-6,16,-,TGTGCCAGCAGCTTGGGGACATTCGGGGCCACAGATACGCAGTATTTT,CASSLGTFGATDTQYF
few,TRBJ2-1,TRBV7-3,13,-,TGTGCCAGCAGCTGGGGACCGAACAATGAGCAGTTCTTC,CASSWGPNNEQFF
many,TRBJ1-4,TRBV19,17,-,TGTGCCAGTAGTGCTCCTCGCGTTTGGGACAAGAAAGAAAAACTGTTTTTT,CASSAPRVWDKKEKLFF
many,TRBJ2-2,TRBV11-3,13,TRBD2,TGTGCCAGCAGCCCGACTAGCGCCGGGGAGCTGTTTTTT,CASSPTSAGELFF
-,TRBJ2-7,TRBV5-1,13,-,TGCGCCAGCAGGCCGGGACCGAGCTACGAGCAGTACTTC,CASRPGPSYEQYF
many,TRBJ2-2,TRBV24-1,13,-,TGTGCCACCAGTGATTGGGGGGCCGGGGAGCTGTTTTTT,CATSDWGAGELFF
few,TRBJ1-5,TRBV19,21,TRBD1,TGTGCCAGTAGTACACCCAGGGTCCACAGGGGGAGAGTTATTTACAATCAGCCCCAGCATTTT,CASSTPRVHRGRVIYNQPQHF
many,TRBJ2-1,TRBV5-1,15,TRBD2,TGCGCCAGCAGCCCAGAGCCAGGACTAGCGGGAGTTTTTGCCTTC,CASSPEPGLAGVFAF
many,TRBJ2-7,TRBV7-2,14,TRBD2,TGTGCCAGCAGCCTGAAGCGGGAGGCCTACGAGCAGTACTTC,CASSLKREAYEQYF
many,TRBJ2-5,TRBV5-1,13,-,TGCGCCAGCAGCTTGCTGCGCCAAGAGACCCAGTACTTC,CASSLLRQETQYF